This TCR beta chain was identified during a study of OX40 agonist ivuxolimab in advanced cancers. As for the study in general: The patients received ivuxolimab by intravenous route every 2 weeks at 0.01 to 10 mg/kg.

Profiling relied on immunoSEQ multiplex PCR, and the TCRdb table lists in-frame clones only, not all of them. The sample lists some 74,000 clones, 70% to 90% occurring once. Notes on the study in general: The study observed clonal expansion of CD4+ and CD8+ blood T cells by week 6 at 0.1 to 3.0 mg/kg. Specificity for antigen went undetermined in the expanded peripheral T cells. Also present in some nonresponders was a low level of normalized T-cell clonal expansion.

About this clone itself: Its antigen is unknown.

J lost 2 bases, V lost 8 bases, and 4 bases had no gene match. CDR3 length: 13 residues. Per germline, CDR1 PRHDT and CDR2 FYEKMQ (reference sequence). Sequenced here: CD4+ or CD8+ T cells sorted from blood, sampled in a trial of the OX40 agonist ivuxolimab. This sequence joins TRBV13 and TRBJ2-7; 9 nucleotides match TRBD2. The origin of this receptor is an adult with an advanced solid tumor such as melanoma, head and neck, liver or kidney cancer. CDR3 nucleotides: TGTGCCAGCCAGACTAGCGGTGCCTACGAGCAGTACTTC. It encodes CASQTSGAYEQYF.